Listed here are 32 T cell receptor beta chains from one sample, sequenced in a study of blood T cells in healthy people across ages. Alongside a J-beta primer mix, a sample-barcoded 5' primer served in a second PCR lasting about 7 to 12 cycles. Each CDR3 protein gets one entry after TCRdb re-called the 5' RACE reads with MiXCR. The sample shows about 1,800,000 distinct CDR3 sequences, 28% of them seen only once. Sequenced input: blood. These receptors were taken from a woman aged 25-40 years in good health.

This clonotype was seen more than once but under ten times. The gene calls are TRBV20-1 and TRBJ2-7; D is undetermined. Looked up from germline, CDR1 is DFQATT and CDR2 is SNEGSKA (reference sequence). The CDR3 runs to 13 residues. V was shortened by 1 base and J by 0 bases, with 7 bases between the two germline ends. This chain's CDR3 is CSARAAYSYEQYF. The DNA of the CDR3 is TGCAGTGCTAGAGCAGCATACTCCTACGAGCAGTACTTC.

About this clonotype itself: A clone one base away is much larger, so this may be a read error. The chain combines TRBV29-1 with TRBJ2-3; D is undetermined. The CDR3 is made up of 11 amino acids. V dropped 4 bases and J dropped 6 bases, with 8 bases sitting between them. Germline V lookup: CDR1 SQVTM, CDR2 ANQGSEA. CDR3 in DNA: TGCAGCGTTGGGGCGTGCGATACGCAGTATTTT. Amino acid sequence: CSVGACDTQYF.

The chain is built from TRBV7-2 and TRBJ1-1; 7 nucleotides agree with TRBD1. With 4 bases clipped from V and 1 base from J, the junction kept 9 bases outside the gene matches. CDR1 is SGHTA, CDR2 FQGNSA, per germline. CDR3 size: 16 residues. CDR3 residues: CASSSPVGTANTEAFF. The DNA for the CDR3 is TGTGCCAGCAGCTCACCTGTAGGGACAGCGAACACTGAAGCTTTCTTT.

This chain joins TRBV20-1 and TRBJ2-7, with TRBD2 matching 15 bases. Germline CDR1 is DFQATT and CDR2 is SNEGSKA (reference sequence). J lost 0 bases, V lost 6 bases, and 12 bases had no gene match. The CDR3 is 18 amino acids. CDR3 residues: CSARPAGTSGGSSYEQYF. The CDR3 nucleotides are TGCAGTGCCAGGCCTGCCGGGACTAGCGGGGGGTCCTCCTACGAGCAGTACTTC.

V and J are TRBV6-2 or TRBV6-3 and TRBJ2-3; a possible D gene is TRBD1 (5 bases). V lost 3 bases and J 3 bases, leaving 13 bases between the germline ends. CDR1 and CDR2 from the germline V gene are MNHEY and SVGEGT. The CDR3 consists of 15 residues. This CDR3 reads CASSYLQGGTDTQYF. CDR3 nucleotide sequence: TGTGCCAGCAGTTATCTTCAGGGTGGGACAGATACGCAGTATTTT.

The chain couples TRBV12-3 or TRBV12-4 to TRBJ2-2; no reliable D call. Trimming left V 8 bases short and J 4 bases short, with 14 bases between. CDR3 size: 14 residues. This chain's CDR3 is CASLLGPSTGELFF. CDR3 DNA: TGTGCCAGCCTATTAGGACCCAGCACCGGGGAGCTGTTTTTT.

This clonotype was recorded many times. J is TRBJ2-5 and V is TRBV20-1; D is possibly TRBD1 (5 bases). The CDR3 length is 13 residues. From germline, CDR1 is DFQATT and CDR2 SNEGSKA (reference sequence). Between the trimmed V and J ends, which lost 5 bases and 5 bases, there was a span of 15 bases. CDR3 amino acids: CSAAGSLLETQYF. CDR3 nucleotide sequence: TGCAGTGCTGCAGGGTCACTACTCGAGACCCAGTACTTC.

V usage is TRBV15 and J usage is TRBJ2-3; D gene ambiguous. V was cut by 2 bases and J by 2 bases, with 8 bases left in between. This CDR3 spans 14 amino acids. The germline CDR1 and CDR2 sequences are LNHNV and YYDKDF (reference sequence). The CDR3 region is CATSRYPPTDTQYF. The CDR3 nucleotides read TGTGCCACCAGCAGATATCCCCCCACAGATACGCAGTATTTT.

The chain combines TRBV28 with TRBJ1-5, with unresolved D. CDR3 size: 15 residues. Germline CDR1 is MDHEN and CDR2 is SYDVKM. V shed 1 base and J shed 6 bases, with 13 bases lying between them. CDR3 DNA sequence: TGTGCCAGCAGTTTATCGTTGGCGGTTGGTCAGCCCCAGCATTTT. Its translation: CASSLSLAVGQPQHF.

There are a few counts of this clonotype. The chain recombines TRBV7-2 with TRBJ1-5, with D unresolved. The V end lost 7 bases, the J end lost 1 base, and 14 bases lay between the germline ends. CDR3 length equals 15 residues. The germline gives CDR1 SGHTA, CDR2 FQGNSA. The CDR3 sequence is CASTPRTGSNQPQHF. Here the CDR3 DNA reads TGTGCCAGCACCCCTCGGACGGGGAGCAATCAGCCCCAGCATTTT.

V is TRBV6-6 and J is TRBJ2-3; tentatively, D is TRBD1 (5 bases). The CDR3 consists of 14 residues. CDR1 and CDR2 (germline): MNHNY, SVGAGI (reference sequence). V lost 2 bases to trimming and J lost 4 bases, with 10 bases between them. CDR3 region: CASSYGHHADTQYF. CDR3 DNA: TGTGCCAGCAGTTACGGACATCATGCAGATACGCAGTATTTT.

The chain uses TRBV7-2 and TRBJ1-2; TRBD1 matches 9 bases. The germline gives CDR1 SGHTA, CDR2 FQGNSA. V was clipped by 5 bases and J by 8 bases; unmatched bases: 12. This CDR3 has 15 amino acids. The CDR3 DNA reads as TGTGCCAGCAGCCCGCAACCGGGACAGGGACGGGGCTACACCTTC. It specifies CASSPQPGQGRGYTF.

To note about this clonotype: The junction departs from germline at one end; a sequencing error may be responsible. The V gene is TRBV3-1, the J gene TRBJ2-3; 9 bases are shared with TRBD2. CDR1 and CDR2 (germline): LGHDT, YNNKEL (reference sequence). The CDR3 contains 13 residues. CDR3 amino acids: CASSSLAGNTRYF. DNA for the CDR3: TGTGCCAGCAGCTCCCTAGCGGGAAATACGCGGTATTTT.

The rearrangement uses TRBV27 and TRBJ2-7; a possible D gene is TRBD1 (6 bases). V was trimmed by 8 bases and J by 2 bases, leaving 19 bases between them. This CDR3 is built from 15 residues. The germline gives CDR1 MNHEY, CDR2 SMNVEV (reference sequence). CDR3 DNA sequence: TGTGCCAGCCGACCTACACGGGACATTGCCTACGAGCAGTACTTC. Residues: CASRPTRDIAYEQYF.

This clonotype was seen a handful of times. The chain combines TRBV12-3 or TRBV12-4 with TRBJ1-6; D is undetermined. The CDR3 has 15 amino acids. V was clipped by 7 bases and J by 1 base, with 11 bases between them. The DNA for the CDR3 is TGTGCCAGCAACGGCGTCGGGTCCTATAATTCACCCCTCCACTTT. Translation: CASNGVGSYNSPLHF.

This clonotype was counted a few times. This sequence joins TRBV2 and TRBJ2-4, with 11 bases aligning to TRBD2. V lost 4 bases, J lost 2 bases, and 10 bases stayed unmatched. Germline V gene lookup returns CDR1 SNHLY and CDR2 FYNNEI. The CDR3 has 18 amino acids. CDR3 loop: CASSAPSGRSGTKNIQYF. CDR3 nucleotide sequence: TGTGCCAGCAGTGCGCCTAGCGGGAGGTCCGGGACCAAAAACATTCAGTACTTC.

This sequence joins TRBV7-2 and TRBJ2-7; 9 nucleotides align to TRBD1. The germline CDR1 and CDR2 sequences are SGHTA and FQGNSA. The CDR3 runs 17 residues. Trimming removed 5 bases from V and 1 base from J; junction bases left unmatched: 12. The CDR3, as DNA: TGTGCCAGCAGCAAGCCCCCCGGGACAGGGAGATCCTACGAGCAGTACTTC. Protein product: CASSKPPGTGRSYEQYF.

The sample holds many counts of this clonotype. V is TRBV11-2 and J is TRBJ2-1; 7 bases match TRBD2. Germline CDR1 reads SGHAT; CDR2 reads FQNNGV. V shed 0 bases and J 14 bases; nucleotides not matched to a gene: 13. The CDR3 length is 15 residues. The chain's CDR3 is CASSLEGSGSGKEFF. The CDR3 region has the DNA TGTGCCAGCAGCTTAGAAGGGTCGGGGAGCGGGAAGGAGTTCTTC.

V is TRBV29-1 and J is TRBJ2-3, with 11 bases aligning to TRBD2. Germline lookup yields CDR1 SQVTM and CDR2 ANQGSEA. The CDR3 has 14 residues. J gave up 3 bases and V 3 bases, and 2 bases lay outside the gene matches. The CDR3 region has the DNA TGCAGCGTTGAGCGACTAGCGGGGACAGATACGCAGTATTTT. The encoded protein is CSVERLAGTDTQYF.

V gene TRBV27 combines with J gene TRBJ2-1, with 7 positions matching TRBD2. Trimming at V came to 5 bases and at J to 6 bases, leaving 13 bases not matched to a gene. The CDR3 is made up of 16 amino acids. Germline V gives CDR1 MNHEY, CDR2 SMNVEV (reference sequence). The CDR3 DNA sequence: TGTGCCAGCAGTCATCCGGGGGGAGTGGGCCCCAATGAGCAGTTCTTC. This translates into CASSHPGGVGPNEQFF.

This rearrangement joins TRBV12-3 or TRBV12-4 to TRBJ2-3; no firm D call. The CDR3 is 14 amino acids. The V end was cut by 4 bases, the J end by 2 bases, with 10 bases between. The CDR3 DNA is TGTGCCAGCAGTTCTTTGTGGAACACAGATACGCAGTATTTT. It translates to CASSSLWNTDTQYF.

The rearrangement uses TRBV7-2 and TRBJ2-7, with D perhaps matching TRBD2 (6 bases). V was shortened by 5 bases and J by 4 bases, with 30 bases between the two germline ends. This CDR3 has 19 residues. Germline assignment: CDR1 SGHTA and CDR2 FQGNSA. The CDR3 sequence is CASSALGGTGLGVLYEQYF. Here the CDR3 DNA reads TGTGCCAGCAGCGCCCTGGGGGGAACGGGGCTTGGAGTTCTATACGAGCAGTACTTC. Full variable domain (missing parts from reference TRBV7-2 and TRBJ2-7): GAGVSQSPSNKVTEKGKDVELRCDPISGHTALYWYRQSLGQGLEFLIYFQGNSAPDKSGLPSDRFSAERTGGSVSTLTIQRTQQEDSAVYLCASSALGGTGLGVLYEQYFGPGTRLTVT.

Turning to this clonotype: It may be a read error: a sequence one base away is much more abundant. The rearrangement joins TRBV20-1 to TRBJ2-1; D is unclear. This CDR3 has 14 residues. Per the germline V gene, CDR1 is DFQATT and CDR2 is SNEGSKA (reference sequence). DNA for the CDR3: TGCAGTGCTAGAGATCTGGTCTCCTGCAATGAGCAGTTCTTC. Translated: CSARDLVSCNEQFF.

The V and J genes are TRBV7-9 and TRBJ2-7; D gene unclear. The CDR3 is 12 residues long. Germline CDR1 SEHNR, CDR2 FQNEAQ (reference sequence). The V gene lost 7 bases and the J gene lost 5 bases, with 12 bases spanning the gap. As DNA, the CDR3 is TGTGCCAGCAAACAGATGGACCACGAGCAGTACTTC. Translated, it gives CASKQMDHEQYF. Full variable domain (missing parts from reference TRBV7-9 and TRBJ2-7): DTGVSQNPRHKITKRGQNVTFRCDPISEHNRLYWYRQTLGQGPEFLTYFQNEAQLEKSRLLSDRFSAERPKGSFSTLEIQRTEQGDSAMYLCASKQMDHEQYFGPGTRLTVT.

Worth noting for this clonotype: A much larger clone lies one base from this, so it may be a read error. V and J are TRBV6-5 and TRBJ1-2; 8 positions match TRBD1. V was clipped by 5 bases and J by 4 bases; unmatched bases: 3. Germline-derived CDR1 and CDR2 are MNHEY and SVGAGI. The CDR3 runs 13 residues. CDR3 in DNA: TGTGCCAGCAGTGGGGACAGGTGCTATGGCTACACCTTC. Protein sequence: CASSGDRCYGYTF.

This clonotype was seen ten or more times. CDR3 in amino acids: CASGDRGRTGSGANVLTF. Written as DNA, the CDR3 is TGTGCCAGCGGGGACAGGGGGCGAACGGGCTCTGGGGCCAACGTCCTGACTTTC. The chain uses TRBV12-3 or TRBV12-4 and TRBJ2-6, with 12 bases lining up with TRBD1. J lost 0 bases, V lost 8 bases, and 8 bases had no gene match. This CDR3 comprises 18 residues.

As for this clonotype: The junction shows a germline mismatch at one end, possibly a read error. The chain links TRBV25-1 to TRBJ2-3; unclear D gene. The CDR3 loop spans 14 amino acids. Germline V lookup: CDR1 MGHDK, CDR2 SYGVNS. CDR3 loop: CVSSAQPRGDTQYF. CDR3 DNA: TGTGTCAGCAGTGCTCAGCCACGAGGAGATACGCAGTATTTT.

Comment on this clonotype: One junction end disagrees with the germline gene, perhaps due to a read error. The V gene is TRBV11-2, the J gene TRBJ1-2; 7 bases are a match to TRBD1. The CDR3 sequence is 15 residues long. The germline V gene has CDR1 SGHAT and CDR2 FQNNGV. CDR3 protein: CTSSLVEGAGGGYTF. The CDR3 DNA reads as TGTACCAGCAGCTTAGTAGAGGGGGCTGGGGGCGGCTACACCTTC.

This clonotype has ten or more counts. The chain is built from TRBV20-1 and TRBJ2-7; D unclear. The CDR3 spans 12 residues. Trimming removed 0 bases at V and 5 bases at J, with 8 bases between. Germline values: CDR1 DFQATT, CDR2 SNEGSKA (reference sequence). Here the CDR3 DNA reads TGCAGTGCTAGAGAGGATAGCCACGAGCAGTACTTC. Translated: CSAREDSHEQYF.

The CDR3: CASSSPSLATGELFF. In nucleotides, the CDR3 is TGTGCCAGCAGTTCCCCTAGCTTAGCCACCGGGGAGCTGTTTTTT. This chain links TRBV12-3 or TRBV12-4 with TRBJ2-2; possible D gene TRBD2, 5 bases. The ends were cut back, 4 bases at V and 4 bases at J, with 13 bases in the middle. The CDR3 is 15 residues long.

About this clonotype: One base away lies a much larger clone, so this may be a sequencing read error. The rearrangement uses TRBV27 and TRBJ2-1; 11 nucleotides align to TRBD2. The J call may be faulty, since TRBJ2-7 better matches the DNA end. The CDR3 sequence is 16 residues long. CDR1 is MNHEY, CDR2 SMNVEV, per germline (reference sequence). The CDR3 DNA follows: TGTGCCAGCAAAGGTAGCGGGGGGGCCGCCTACAATGAGCAGTACTTC. Its translation: CASKGSGGAAYNEQYF.

Ten or more counts support this clonotype. This chain connects TRBV10-3 to TRBJ2-7; the match to TRBD1 covers 7 bases. Germline CDR1 reads ENHRY; CDR2 reads SYGVKD. V was clipped by 5 bases and J by 4 bases; unmatched bases: 11. This CDR3 contains 15 residues. The CDR3 region is CAISPGDRERYEQYF. CDR3 nucleotides: TGTGCCATCAGTCCCGGAGACAGGGAAAGGTACGAGCAGTACTTC.